The clone carrying this T cell receptor beta chain was recorded once. This entry is derived from a study of blood T cell repertoires in COVID-19. The assay was immunoSEQ multiplex PCR, and TCRdb's table has in-frame clones only and misses some. Among 150,000 or so clones listed, about 86% were seen once. Looked up from germline, CDR1 is LNHDA and CDR2 is SQIVND (reference sequence). The CDR3 consists of 12 residues. The V end lost 7 bases, the J end lost 8 bases, and 14 bases lay between the germline ends. The sequence was obtained from a man younger than 30 with acute or convalescent COVID-19. The gene calls are TRBV19 and TRBJ1-2, with a tentative D call TRBD1 (5 bases). Sequenced: peripheral blood. CDR3 residues: CASKEGIWGYTF. The CDR3 DNA reads TGTGCCAGTAAGGAGGGGATTTGGGGCTACACCTTC.